This is a list of T cell receptor beta chains from one sample in a study of blood T cell repertoires in COVID-19. TCRdb's copy holds only in-frame clones and misses some; the assay was immunoSEQ multiplex PCR. The sample lists about 55,000 clones; about nine tenths were seen once. Sequenced input: peripheral blood. All receptors come from a man aged 35-49 years with COVID-19, enrolled during active disease. Each CDR3 is given with its conserved first and last residue. Fields, in order: J gene, D gene, clone size, V gene, CDR3 protein, CDR3 DNA. The D gene is left open where the match is weak. Some rows mark clone size as missing; the rest say once, few, many or name a class of expanded clone.

J gene: TRBJ2-1; D gene: TRBD2; clone size: -; V gene: TRBV27; CDR3 protein: CASSPLAGAYNEQFF; CDR3 DNA: TGTGCCAGCAGTCCCCTAGCGGGAGCCTACAATGAGCAGTTCTTC
J gene: TRBJ1-5; D gene: -; clone size: once; V gene: TRBV6-1; CDR3 protein: CASSAKPPSGVRQPQHF; CDR3 DNA: TGTGCCAGCAGTGCCAAACCCCCCTCAGGGGTCAGGCAGCCCCAGCATTTT
J gene: TRBJ1-6; D gene: -; clone size: -; V gene: TRBV28; CDR3 protein: CASSLVASGSPLHF; CDR3 DNA: TGTGCCAGCAGTTTAGTTGCTAGCGGTTCACCCCTCCACTTT
J gene: TRBJ1-1; D gene: -; clone size: -; V gene: TRBV2; CDR3 protein: CASRSRWGENTEAFF; CDR3 DNA: TGTGCCAGCAGATCCCGCTGGGGCGAAAACACTGAAGCTTTCTTT
J gene: TRBJ2-1; D gene: TRBD2; clone size: -; V gene: TRBV5-8; CDR3 protein: CASSLGGLGSYNEQFF; CDR3 DNA: TGTGCCAGCAGCCTAGGGGGACTAGGGTCCTACAATGAGCAGTTCTTC
J gene: TRBJ1-3; D gene: -; clone size: -; V gene: TRBV19; CDR3 protein: CASSILQLSGNTIYF; CDR3 DNA: TGTGCCAGTAGTATTCTGCAGTTGTCTGGAAACACCATATATTTT
J gene: TRBJ2-3; D gene: TRBD2; clone size: -; V gene: TRBV18; CDR3 protein: CASSPRLAGSTDTQYF; CDR3 DNA: TGTGCCAGCTCACCACGGCTAGCGGGGTCCACAGATACGCAGTATTTT
J gene: TRBJ2-7; D gene: -; clone size: -; V gene: TRBV29-1; CDR3 protein: CSVESALAEQYF; CDR3 DNA: TGCAGCGTTGAGAGCGCTTTGGCAGAGCAGTACTTC
J gene: TRBJ1-1; D gene: -; clone size: -; V gene: TRBV6-6; CDR3 protein: CASSYQEANTEAFF; CDR3 DNA: TGTGCCAGCAGTTACCAGGAGGCTAACACTGAAGCTTTCTTT
J gene: TRBJ1-2; D gene: -; clone size: -; V gene: TRBV5-6; CDR3 protein: CASSPGLEPNYGYTF; CDR3 DNA: TGTGCCAGCAGCCCGGGGTTGGAGCCTAACTATGGCTACACCTTC
J gene: TRBJ1-1; D gene: -; clone size: -; V gene: TRBV5-6; CDR3 protein: CASSLVQGWTEAFF; CDR3 DNA: TGTGCCAGCAGCTTGGTACAGGGATGGACTGAAGCTTTCTTT
J gene: TRBJ1-1; D gene: -; clone size: -; V gene: TRBV7-9; CDR3 protein: CASSLVGREGTEAFF; CDR3 DNA: TGTGCCAGCAGCTTAGTGGGCAGGGAAGGCACTGAAGCTTTCTTT
J gene: TRBJ1-1; D gene: TRBD1; clone size: -; V gene: TRBV9; CDR3 protein: CASSVRTGSAEAFF; CDR3 DNA: TGTGCCAGCAGCGTAAGGACAGGGTCGGCTGAAGCTTTCTTT
J gene: TRBJ2-5; D gene: TRBD2; clone size: -; V gene: TRBV7-2; CDR3 protein: CASSLTRTSPETQYF; CDR3 DNA: TGTGCCAGCAGCTTGACCCGGACTAGTCCAGAGACCCAGTACTTC
J gene: TRBJ1-1; D gene: -; clone size: -; V gene: TRBV3-1/TRBV3-2; CDR3 protein: CASSQDTGHTEAFF; CDR3 DNA: TGTGCCAGCAGCCAAGATACAGGGCACACTGAAGCTTTCTTT
J gene: TRBJ1-1; D gene: TRBD1; clone size: -; V gene: TRBV18; CDR3 protein: CASSRGQGVTEAFF; CDR3 DNA: TGTGCCAGCTCTCGGGGACAGGGTGTTACTGAAGCTTTCTTT
J gene: TRBJ1-6; D gene: -; clone size: -; V gene: TRBV27; CDR3 protein: CASSDRQNSPLHF; CDR3 DNA: TGTGCCAGCAGTGACAGGCAAAATTCACCCCTCCACTTT
J gene: TRBJ1-5; D gene: -; clone size: -; V gene: TRBV19; CDR3 protein: CASSTVLGGSNQPQHF; CDR3 DNA: TGTGCCAGTAGTACCGTCCTGGGGGGGAGCAATCAGCCCCAGCATTTT
J gene: TRBJ1-3; D gene: TRBD1; clone size: -; V gene: TRBV5-5; CDR3 protein: CASTPSAGQAPSGNTIYF; CDR3 DNA: TGTGCCAGCACCCCTTCAGCGGGACAGGCGCCCTCTGGAAACACCATATATTTT
J gene: TRBJ2-1; D gene: TRBD2; clone size: once; V gene: TRBV9; CDR3 protein: CASSVSGGGLYNEQFF; CDR3 DNA: TGTGCCAGCAGCGTATCGGGCGGGGGGCTTTACAATGAGCAGTTCTTC
J gene: TRBJ2-2; D gene: -; clone size: -; V gene: TRBV5-1; CDR3 protein: CASSLAANRGTNTGELFF; CDR3 DNA: TGCGCCAGCAGCTTGGCCGCAAACCGGGGGACGAACACCGGGGAGCTGTTTTTT
J gene: TRBJ1-1; D gene: -; clone size: -; V gene: TRBV19; CDR3 protein: CASSISGNTEAFF; CDR3 DNA: TGTGCCAGTAGTATCAGCGGAAACACTGAAGCTTTCTTT
J gene: TRBJ1-1; D gene: -; clone size: -; V gene: TRBV12-5; CDR3 protein: CASADHRRDTEAFF; CDR3 DNA: TGTGCTAGCGCCGATCACCGACGGGACACTGAAGCTTTCTTT
J gene: TRBJ2-5; D gene: -; clone size: -; V gene: TRBV3-1/TRBV3-2; CDR3 protein: CASSQRGRAQETQYF; CDR3 DNA: TGTGCCAGCAGCCAAAGGGGCAGGGCCCAAGAGACCCAGTACTTC
J gene: TRBJ2-5; D gene: TRBD2; clone size: -; V gene: TRBV12-5; CDR3 protein: CASVTGTSGAGWYF; CDR3 DNA: TGTGCTAGTGTAACCGGGACTAGCGGTGCCGGGTGGTACTTC
J gene: TRBJ2-5; D gene: TRBD1; clone size: -; V gene: TRBV28; CDR3 protein: CASSPRTGGETQYF; CDR3 DNA: TGTGCCAGCAGTCCACGGACAGGGGGCGAGACCCAGTACTTC
J gene: TRBJ1-2; D gene: TRBD1; clone size: -; V gene: TRBV18; CDR3 protein: CASSPAGQGKNYGYTF; CDR3 DNA: TGTGCCAGCTCACCAGCTGGACAGGGTAAGAACTATGGCTACACCTTC
J gene: TRBJ1-1; D gene: -; clone size: -; V gene: TRBV10-3; CDR3 protein: CASTGPGEAFF; CDR3 DNA: TGTGCGAGCACAGGGCCGGGTGAAGCTTTCTTT
J gene: TRBJ2-3; D gene: TRBD2; clone size: once; V gene: TRBV7-9; CDR3 protein: CASSWARLAGGRGTDTQYF; CDR3 DNA: TGTGCCAGCAGCTGGGCCCGGCTAGCGGGGGGCCGAGGCACAGATACGCAGTATTTT
J gene: TRBJ2-1; D gene: TRBD2; clone size: -; V gene: TRBV6-2/TRBV6-3; CDR3 protein: CASSYRSPGLAGSEQFF; CDR3 DNA: TGTGCCAGCAGTTACCGATCACCCGGACTAGCGGGGAGTGAGCAGTTCTTC
J gene: TRBJ2-7; D gene: -; clone size: -; V gene: TRBV7-9; CDR3 protein: CASSHRWAGEQYF; CDR3 DNA: TGTGCCAGCAGCCATCGGTGGGCGGGTGAGCAGTACTTC
J gene: TRBJ2-3; D gene: TRBD2; clone size: -; V gene: TRBV11-2; CDR3 protein: CASSLVGLATDTQYF; CDR3 DNA: TGTGCCAGCAGCTTAGTTGGACTAGCGACAGATACGCAGTATTTT
J gene: TRBJ1-2; D gene: -; clone size: -; V gene: TRBV30; CDR3 protein: CAFEPGGGYGYTF; CDR3 DNA: TGTGCCTTCGAACCCGGGGGAGGCTATGGCTACACCTTC
J gene: TRBJ2-3; D gene: TRBD2; clone size: few; V gene: TRBV14; CDR3 protein: CASSRTSGGRNGTQYF; CDR3 DNA: TGTGCCAGCAGTCGGACTAGCGGGGGGCGGAACGGTACGCAGTATTTT
J gene: TRBJ2-7; D gene: -; clone size: -; V gene: TRBV28; CDR3 protein: CASRVQGFEQYF; CDR3 DNA: TGTGCCAGCAGAGTCCAGGGATTCGAGCAGTACTTC
J gene: TRBJ2-3; D gene: -; clone size: -; V gene: TRBV7-6; CDR3 protein: CASSSWTDTDTQYF; CDR3 DNA: TGTGCCAGCAGCTCGTGGACAGACACAGATACGCAGTATTTT
J gene: TRBJ1-1; D gene: TRBD1; clone size: -; V gene: TRBV19; CDR3 protein: CASSTAGGMGSAFF; CDR3 DNA: TGTGCCAGTAGTACTGCAGGGGGAATGGGATCGGCTTTCTTT
J gene: TRBJ2-2; D gene: -; clone size: -; V gene: TRBV3-1/TRBV3-2; CDR3 protein: CASSQVFPTGELFF; CDR3 DNA: TGTGCCAGCAGCCAAGTATTCCCCACCGGGGAGCTGTTTTTT
J gene: TRBJ2-5; D gene: -; clone size: -; V gene: TRBV5-8; CDR3 protein: CASSLAGAIGAQYF; CDR3 DNA: TGTGCCAGCAGCTTGGCCGGTGCGATAGGGGCCCAGTACTTC
J gene: TRBJ2-2; D gene: TRBD2; clone size: -; V gene: TRBV5-1; CDR3 protein: CASSRSGTSDTGELFF; CDR3 DNA: TGCGCCAGCAGCCGATCCGGGACTAGTGACACCGGGGAGCTGTTTTTT
J gene: TRBJ2-5; D gene: TRBD1; clone size: -; V gene: TRBV11-3; CDR3 protein: CASSNGQVVQETQYF; CDR3 DNA: TGTGCCAGCAGCAACGGACAGGTCGTCCAAGAGACCCAGTACTTC
J gene: TRBJ2-7; D gene: TRBD1; clone size: -; V gene: TRBV7-9; CDR3 protein: CASAGTGPLEQYF; CDR3 DNA: TGTGCCAGCGCCGGGACAGGGCCCCTCGAGCAGTACTTC
J gene: TRBJ2-5; D gene: -; clone size: -; V gene: TRBV7-5; CDR3 protein: CASRVLGTQYF; CDR3 DNA: TGTGCCTCCAGGGTTCTGGGGACCCAGTACTTC
J gene: TRBJ2-7; D gene: TRBD1; clone size: -; V gene: TRBV5-1; CDR3 protein: CASSLALRDRKGTTYEQYF; CDR3 DNA: TGCGCCAGCAGCTTGGCTCTCCGGGACAGGAAAGGAACCACCTACGAGCAGTACTTC
J gene: TRBJ2-4; D gene: -; clone size: -; V gene: TRBV12-3/TRBV12-4; CDR3 protein: CASGGWDIQYF; CDR3 DNA: TGTGCCAGCGGGGGCTGGGACATTCAGTACTTC
J gene: TRBJ2-3; D gene: -; clone size: -; V gene: TRBV5-5; CDR3 protein: CASSFSGLSTDTQYF; CDR3 DNA: TGTGCCAGCAGCTTTTCGGGACTTAGCACAGATACGCAGTATTTT
J gene: TRBJ2-1; D gene: -; clone size: -; V gene: TRBV28; CDR3 protein: CASMGQGGGREVAYNEQFF; CDR3 DNA: TGTGCCAGCATGGGACAGGGTGGCGGGAGGGAAGTAGCCTACAATGAGCAGTTCTTC
J gene: TRBJ1-2; D gene: -; clone size: -; V gene: TRBV12-3/TRBV12-4; CDR3 protein: CASMIQGYGYTF; CDR3 DNA: TGTGCCAGCATGATACAGGGCTATGGCTACACCTTC
J gene: TRBJ2-7; D gene: -; clone size: few; V gene: TRBV9; CDR3 protein: CASSVGPRGGEQYF; CDR3 DNA: TGTGCCAGCAGCGTAGGCCCAAGGGGGGGAGAGCAGTACTTC
J gene: TRBJ2-2; D gene: -; clone size: -; V gene: TRBV2; CDR3 protein: CASSDPGKNPGELFF; CDR3 DNA: TGTGCCAGCAGTGACCCCGGGAAAAACCCCGGGGAGCTGTTTTTT
J gene: TRBJ1-4; D gene: -; clone size: -; V gene: TRBV7-8; CDR3 protein: CASSSGATNEKLFF; CDR3 DNA: TGTGCCAGCAGCTCGGGGGCAACTAATGAAAAACTGTTTTTT
J gene: TRBJ2-7; D gene: -; clone size: -; V gene: TRBV19; CDR3 protein: CASSIRPGLLYEQYF; CDR3 DNA: TGTGCCAGTAGTATAAGGCCAGGACTCCTTTACGAGCAGTACTTC